This TCR beta chain is from a study of CD8+ T cells in alopecia areata. On the study more broadly: The drug, oral tofacitinib, was given to treated patients at 5 to 10 mg twice daily. Study-level findings and limits: Besides other cells, scalp samples also yield sequences of resident alphabeta T cells from normal skin. In lesional scalp, particularly from alopecia totalis/universalis, clonality was higher than in normal scalp.

Germline lookup yields CDR1 SGHRS and CDR2 YFSETQ. This CDR3 comprises 11 residues. V dropped 5 bases and J dropped 6; count of bases not matched to a gene: 0. Extracted RNA was reverse transcribed into cDNA, the sequencing template. Assay: immunoSEQ multiplex PCR; the TCRdb copy retains only in-frame clones and omits some. The data show some 200,000 clones, roughly 50% seen once. With regard to this clone: Its antigen is currently unknown.

Specified treatment: oral pan-JAK inhibitor, 5-10 mg twice daily. Lesional scalp punch biopsies and peripheral blood were collected from alopecia areata patients. This specimen was CD4+ T cells sorted from blood, taken at week 24, from a patient treated with tofacitinib. The chain uses TRBV5-1 and TRBJ2-7; 9 bases agree with TRBD1. This sequence was found in a human donor with alopecia areata. The CDR3 loop reads CASRDRGEQYF. DNA of the CDR3: TGCGCCAGCAGGGACAGGGGCGAGCAGTACTTC.